This T cell receptor (beta chain) was captured by sequencing in a study of type 1 regulatory T cells. Background on the study: T-allo10 is a Tr1-enriched, alloantigen-specific CD4 T cell product made in vitro.

Trimming pared 0 bases from V and 1 base from J, leaving 9 bases between. Germline V gene data show CDR1 as DFQATT and CDR2 as SNEGSKA (reference sequence). The CDR3 length is 15 residues. On this clonotype: Its antigen is undetermined.

TCRdb called the reads again in MiXCR, with one record for every CDR3 protein. The repertoire holds some 22,000 distinct CDR3 sequences, with roughly 72% as singletons. Sequencing was done on a sample of cultured T cells, either the whole culture or a sorted T cell fraction (not recorded which). As to subset: Tr1-enriched cell product generated in vitro against host alloantigens. The sequence was obtained from a human donor in good health. The gene calls are TRBV20-1 and TRBJ2-2; D gene unclear. The CDR3, as DNA: TGCAGTGCTAGAGATCGGACCAGGAACACCGGGGAGCTGTTTTTT. Amino acid sequence: CSARDRTRNTGELFF.